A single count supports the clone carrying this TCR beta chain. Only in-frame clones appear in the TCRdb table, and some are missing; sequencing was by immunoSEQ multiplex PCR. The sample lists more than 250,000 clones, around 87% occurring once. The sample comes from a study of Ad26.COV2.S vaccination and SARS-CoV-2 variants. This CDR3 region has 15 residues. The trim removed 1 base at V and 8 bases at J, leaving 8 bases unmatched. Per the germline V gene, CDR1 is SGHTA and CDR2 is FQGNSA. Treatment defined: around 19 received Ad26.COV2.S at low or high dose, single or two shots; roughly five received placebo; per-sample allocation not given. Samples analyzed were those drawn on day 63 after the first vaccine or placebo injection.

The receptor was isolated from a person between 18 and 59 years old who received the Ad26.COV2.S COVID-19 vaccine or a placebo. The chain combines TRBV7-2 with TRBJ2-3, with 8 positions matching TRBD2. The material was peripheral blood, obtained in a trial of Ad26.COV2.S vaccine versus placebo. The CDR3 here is CASSLVALAVVTQYF. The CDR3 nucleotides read TGTGCCAGCAGCTTAGTAGCACTAGCGGTGGTTACGCAGTATTTT.